This is a list of T cell receptor beta chains from one sample in a study of blood T cell repertoires in COVID-19. Clones were read by immunoSEQ multiplex PCR, and TCRdb kept only the in-frame ones, dropping some. This sample has tens of thousands of clones, with roughly 90% found just once. Sequencing input: peripheral blood. All receptors come from a man between 60 and 75 years old with acute or convalescent COVID-19. Each CDR3 is given with its conserved first and last residue. D genes are given only for firm matches. The size of a clone is reported for some rows only, either as once, few or many, or as a class for expanded clones.

d_call: TRBD2; clone_size: .; v_call: TRBV5-6; j_call: TRBJ2-5; cdr3_aa: CASSQGLAGIKETQYF; cdr3_nt: TGTGCCAGCAGCCAGGGGTTAGCGGGAATAAAGGAGACCCAGTACTTC
d_call: TRBD1; clone_size: .; v_call: TRBV19; j_call: TRBJ1-6; cdr3_aa: CASSRTGSGSPLHF; cdr3_nt: TGTGCCAGTAGTAGGACAGGGAGCGGCTCACCCCTCCACTTT
d_call: TRBD1; clone_size: .; v_call: TRBV7-9; j_call: TRBJ2-2; cdr3_aa: CASSLGGTGITGELFF; cdr3_nt: TGTGCCAGCAGCTTAGGGGGGACAGGGATCACCGGGGAGCTGTTTTTT
d_call: .; clone_size: .; v_call: TRBV25-1; j_call: TRBJ1-1; cdr3_aa: CASSELGATFF; cdr3_nt: TGTGCCAGCAGTGAATTAGGAGCGACTTTCTTT
d_call: .; clone_size: .; v_call: TRBV2; j_call: TRBJ1-1; cdr3_aa: CASREGSLLNTEAFF; cdr3_nt: TGTGCAAGCAGGGAAGGGAGCCTATTAAACACTGAAGCTTTCTTT
d_call: .; clone_size: .; v_call: TRBV5-4; j_call: TRBJ1-2; cdr3_aa: CASSYLSGDYGYTF; cdr3_nt: TGTGCCAGCAGCTACCTTTCGGGAGACTATGGCTACACCTTC
d_call: .; clone_size: .; v_call: TRBV4-1; j_call: TRBJ1-5; cdr3_aa: CASSQEADSYSNQPQHF; cdr3_nt: TGCGCCAGCAGCCAAGAGGCAGATTCTTATAGCAATCAGCCCCAGCATTTT
d_call: .; clone_size: few; v_call: TRBV6-5; j_call: TRBJ1-2; cdr3_aa: CASSKQGLLGYTF; cdr3_nt: TGTGCCAGCAGTAAACAGGGTCTTTTGGGCTACACCTTC
d_call: TRBD1; clone_size: .; v_call: TRBV6-1; j_call: TRBJ1-4; cdr3_aa: CASSLAPGGGEKLFF; cdr3_nt: TGTGCCAGCAGTTTGGCCCCAGGGGGTGGTGAAAAACTGTTTTTT
d_call: TRBD1; clone_size: .; v_call: TRBV11-3; j_call: TRBJ2-7; cdr3_aa: CASSLTGQASYEQYF; cdr3_nt: TGTGCCAGCAGCTTAACGGGACAGGCTTCCTACGAGCAGTACTTC
d_call: TRBD1; clone_size: .; v_call: TRBV2; j_call: TRBJ1-6; cdr3_aa: CASRNDRDRSDSPLHF; cdr3_nt: TGTGCCAGCAGGAATGACAGGGATCGATCGGATTCACCCCTCCACTTT
d_call: TRBD2; clone_size: once; v_call: TRBV2; j_call: TRBJ2-1; cdr3_aa: CASRRSGGANEQFF; cdr3_nt: TGTGCCAGCAGGCGGAGCGGGGGGGCCAATGAGCAGTTCTTC
d_call: TRBD2; clone_size: .; v_call: TRBV11-1; j_call: TRBJ2-3; cdr3_aa: CASSSTSGTDTQYF; cdr3_nt: TGTGCCAGCAGCTCCACTAGCGGCACAGATACGCAGTATTTT
d_call: .; clone_size: .; v_call: TRBV2; j_call: TRBJ1-5; cdr3_aa: CASSKDRDSNQPQHF; cdr3_nt: TGTGCCAGCAGTAAGGACAGAGATAGCAATCAGCCCCAGCATTTT
d_call: TRBD1; clone_size: .; v_call: TRBV7-2; j_call: TRBJ2-1; cdr3_aa: CASSGDRGSYNEQFF; cdr3_nt: TGTGCCAGCAGCGGTGACAGGGGCTCCTACAATGAGCAGTTCTTC
d_call: TRBD1; clone_size: .; v_call: TRBV5-6; j_call: TRBJ2-7; cdr3_aa: CASSLEIGQGAYEQYF; cdr3_nt: TGTGCCAGCAGCTTGGAAATAGGACAGGGGGCCTACGAGCAGTACTTC
d_call: TRBD1; clone_size: .; v_call: TRBV6-1; j_call: TRBJ1-5; cdr3_aa: CASSEFSDRALNQPQHF; cdr3_nt: TGTGCCAGCAGTGAATTCAGTGACAGGGCCCTCAATCAGCCCCAGCATTTT
d_call: TRBD1; clone_size: .; v_call: TRBV6-5; j_call: TRBJ1-5; cdr3_aa: CASRTQQGNQPQHF; cdr3_nt: TGTGCCAGCAGGACGCAACAGGGGAATCAGCCCCAGCATTTT
d_call: .; clone_size: .; v_call: TRBV28; j_call: TRBJ2-7; cdr3_aa: CASSFADSPPYEQYF; cdr3_nt: TGTGCCAGCAGTTTCGCGGACAGCCCTCCTTACGAGCAGTACTTC
d_call: .; clone_size: .; v_call: TRBV6-5; j_call: TRBJ2-5; cdr3_aa: CASSRTGSETQYF; cdr3_nt: TGTGCCAGCAGTCGCACAGGGTCCGAGACCCAGTACTTC
d_call: .; clone_size: .; v_call: TRBV24-1; j_call: TRBJ2-3; cdr3_aa: CATAGVLTDTQYF; cdr3_nt: TGTGCCACCGCAGGGGTACTCACAGATACGCAGTATTTT
d_call: .; clone_size: .; v_call: TRBV7-7; j_call: TRBJ1-1; cdr3_aa: CASSLEVGDITEAFF; cdr3_nt: TGTGCTAGCAGCTTAGAAGTCGGCGACATCACTGAAGCTTTCTTT
d_call: TRBD1; clone_size: .; v_call: TRBV19; j_call: TRBJ1-2; cdr3_aa: CASSMTFLGTGTAGYTF; cdr3_nt: TGTGCCAGTAGTATGACCTTCCTGGGGACAGGGACCGCGGGCTACACCTTC
d_call: .; clone_size: .; v_call: TRBV5-1; j_call: TRBJ2-1; cdr3_aa: CASSLVGGRFDEQFF; cdr3_nt: TGCGCCAGCAGCTTGGTGGGGGGTCGTTTCGATGAGCAGTTCTTC
d_call: TRBD1; clone_size: .; v_call: TRBV28; j_call: TRBJ1-1; cdr3_aa: CASRPGTVDTEAFF; cdr3_nt: TGTGCCAGCAGGCCCGGGACAGTGGACACTGAAGCTTTCTTT
d_call: .; clone_size: .; v_call: TRBV21-1; j_call: TRBJ2-2; cdr3_aa: CASLKGRGTGELFF; cdr3_nt: TGTGCCAGCCTGAAAGGACGGGGCACCGGGGAGCTGTTTTTT
d_call: TRBD1; clone_size: .; v_call: TRBV5-1; j_call: TRBJ2-5; cdr3_aa: CASSSGQPQETQYF; cdr3_nt: TGCGCCAGCAGCTCGGGACAGCCGCAAGAGACCCAGTACTTC
d_call: .; clone_size: .; v_call: TRBV24-1; j_call: TRBJ2-1; cdr3_aa: CATSDLGGVHRAGQFF; cdr3_nt: TGTGCCACCAGTGATTTGGGCGGAGTTCACCGTGCGGGGCAGTTCTTC